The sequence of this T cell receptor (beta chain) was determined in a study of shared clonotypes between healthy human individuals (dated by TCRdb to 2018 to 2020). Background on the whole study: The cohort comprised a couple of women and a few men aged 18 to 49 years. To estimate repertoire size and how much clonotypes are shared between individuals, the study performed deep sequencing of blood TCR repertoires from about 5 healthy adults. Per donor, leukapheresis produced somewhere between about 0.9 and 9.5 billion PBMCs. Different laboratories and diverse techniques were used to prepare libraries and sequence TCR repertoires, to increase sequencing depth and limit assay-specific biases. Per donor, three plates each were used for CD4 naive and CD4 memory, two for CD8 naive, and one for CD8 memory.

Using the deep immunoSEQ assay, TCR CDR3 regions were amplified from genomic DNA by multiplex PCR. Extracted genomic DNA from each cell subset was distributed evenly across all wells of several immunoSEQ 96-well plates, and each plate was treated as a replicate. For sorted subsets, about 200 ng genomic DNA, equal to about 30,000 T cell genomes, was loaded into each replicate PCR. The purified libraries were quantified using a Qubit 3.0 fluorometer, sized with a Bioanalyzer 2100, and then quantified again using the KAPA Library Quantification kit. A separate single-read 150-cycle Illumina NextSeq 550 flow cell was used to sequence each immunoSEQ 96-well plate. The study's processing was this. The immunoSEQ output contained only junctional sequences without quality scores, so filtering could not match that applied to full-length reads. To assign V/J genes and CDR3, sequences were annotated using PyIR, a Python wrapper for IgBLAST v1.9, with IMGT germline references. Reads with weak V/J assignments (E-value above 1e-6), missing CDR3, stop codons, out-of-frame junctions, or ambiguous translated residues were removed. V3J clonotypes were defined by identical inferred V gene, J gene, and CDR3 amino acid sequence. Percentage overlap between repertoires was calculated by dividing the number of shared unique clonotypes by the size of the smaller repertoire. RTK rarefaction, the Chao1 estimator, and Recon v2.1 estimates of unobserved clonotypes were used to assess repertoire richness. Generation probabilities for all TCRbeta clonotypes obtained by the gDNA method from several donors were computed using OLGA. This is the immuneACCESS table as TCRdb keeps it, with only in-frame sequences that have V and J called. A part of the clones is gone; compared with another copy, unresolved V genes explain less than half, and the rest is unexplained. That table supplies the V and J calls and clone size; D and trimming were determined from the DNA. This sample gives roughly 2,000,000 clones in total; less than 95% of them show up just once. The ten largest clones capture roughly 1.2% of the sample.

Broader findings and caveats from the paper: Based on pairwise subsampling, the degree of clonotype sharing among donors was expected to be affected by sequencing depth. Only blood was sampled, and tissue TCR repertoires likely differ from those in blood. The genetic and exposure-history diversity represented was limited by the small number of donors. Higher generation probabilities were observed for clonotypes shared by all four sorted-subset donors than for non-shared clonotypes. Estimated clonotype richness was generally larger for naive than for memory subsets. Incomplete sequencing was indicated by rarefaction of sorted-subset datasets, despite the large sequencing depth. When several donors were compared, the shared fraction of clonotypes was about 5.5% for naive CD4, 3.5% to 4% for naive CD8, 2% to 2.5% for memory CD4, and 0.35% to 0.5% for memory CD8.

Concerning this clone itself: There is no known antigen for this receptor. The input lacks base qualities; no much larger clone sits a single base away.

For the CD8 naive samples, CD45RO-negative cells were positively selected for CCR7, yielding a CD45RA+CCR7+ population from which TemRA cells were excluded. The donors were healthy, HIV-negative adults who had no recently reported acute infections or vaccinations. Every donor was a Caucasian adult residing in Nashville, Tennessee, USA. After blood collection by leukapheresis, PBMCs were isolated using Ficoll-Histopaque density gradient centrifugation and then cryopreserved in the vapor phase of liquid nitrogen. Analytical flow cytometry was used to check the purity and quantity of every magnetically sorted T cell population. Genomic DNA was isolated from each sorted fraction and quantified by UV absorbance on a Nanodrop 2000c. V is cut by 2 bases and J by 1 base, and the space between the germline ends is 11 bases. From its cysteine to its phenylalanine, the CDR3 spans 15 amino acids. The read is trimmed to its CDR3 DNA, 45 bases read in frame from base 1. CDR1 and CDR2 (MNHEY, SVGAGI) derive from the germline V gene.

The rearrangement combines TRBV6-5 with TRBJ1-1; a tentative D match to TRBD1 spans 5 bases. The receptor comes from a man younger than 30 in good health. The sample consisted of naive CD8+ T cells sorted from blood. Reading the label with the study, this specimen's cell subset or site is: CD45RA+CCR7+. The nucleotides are TGTGCCAGCAGTTACGCTAACGGACAGAACACTGAAGCTTTCTTT. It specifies CASSYANGQNTEAFF.